This TCR beta chain was sequenced during a study of blood T cell repertoires in COVID-19. The overall study: Collection of acute and convalescent COVID-19 samples took place in the United States, Italy and Spain. The analysed material was cDNA or gDNA that came from T cells, B-cell-depleted T cells, or PBMCs.

V gave up 1 base and J gave up 8 bases, with 17 bases separating them. Germline values: CDR1 LGHNT, CDR2 FRNRAP. The CDR3 runs 15 residues. Profiled with immunoSEQ multiplex PCR; TCRdb holds only in-frame clones, not every one. The sample holds 90,000 to 150,000 clones, about 86% seen once. This clone occurred once. The receptor was derived from a woman between 45 and 60 years old with acute or convalescent COVID-19. The source material was peripheral blood. V usage is TRBV12-5 and J usage is TRBJ1-2; perhaps TRBD1 as D (6 bases). The CDR3 region has the DNA TGTGCTAGTGGTTTGGGTGACGACAGGCGAAGGGGCTACACCTTC. Its protein product is CASGLGDDRRRGYTF.